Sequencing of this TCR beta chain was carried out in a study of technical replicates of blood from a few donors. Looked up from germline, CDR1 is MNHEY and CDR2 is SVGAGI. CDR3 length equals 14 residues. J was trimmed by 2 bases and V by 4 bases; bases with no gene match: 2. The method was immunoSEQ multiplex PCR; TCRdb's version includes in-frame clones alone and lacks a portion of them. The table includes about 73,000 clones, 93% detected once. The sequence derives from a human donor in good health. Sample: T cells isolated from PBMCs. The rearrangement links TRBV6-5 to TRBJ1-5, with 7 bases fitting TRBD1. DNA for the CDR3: TGTGCCAGCAGTTCCCAGGGGGGCAATCAGCCCCAGCATTTT. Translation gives CASSSQGGNQPQHF.